The T cell receptor beta chain under discussion was sequenced for a study of blood T cell repertoires in COVID-19. Data came from immunoSEQ multiplex PCR; TCRdb stores just in-frame clones and leaves some out. Of some 200,000 clones listed, around 84% are singletons. The germline V and J ends were trimmed by 6 bases and 10 bases, with 15 bases remaining between them. The CDR3 runs to 12 residues. From germline, CDR1 is MNHNY and CDR2 SVGAGI (reference sequence). The sequenced sample was peripheral blood. This receptor was obtained from a woman older than 75 with active or convalescent COVID-19. The chain carries TRBV6-6 and TRBJ1-1; no clear D gene. Here the CDR3 reads CASSPPTVGAFF. CDR3 nucleotide sequence: TGTGCCAGCAGCCCCCCCACAGTAGGAGCTTTCTTT.